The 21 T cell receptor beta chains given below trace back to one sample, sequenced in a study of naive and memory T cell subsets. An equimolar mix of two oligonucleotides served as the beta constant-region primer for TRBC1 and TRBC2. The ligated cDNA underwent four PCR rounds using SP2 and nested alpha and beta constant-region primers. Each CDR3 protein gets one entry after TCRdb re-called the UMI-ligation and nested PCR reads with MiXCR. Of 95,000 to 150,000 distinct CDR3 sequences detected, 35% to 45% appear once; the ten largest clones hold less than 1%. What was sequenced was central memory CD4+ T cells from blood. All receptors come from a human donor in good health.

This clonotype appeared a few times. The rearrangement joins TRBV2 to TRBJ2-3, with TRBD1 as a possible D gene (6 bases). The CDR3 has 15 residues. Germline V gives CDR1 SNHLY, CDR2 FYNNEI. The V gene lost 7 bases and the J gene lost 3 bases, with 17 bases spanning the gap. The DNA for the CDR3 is TGTGCCAGCACCCGACGGACAGAAGATACAGATACGCAGTATTTT. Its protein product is CASTRRTEDTDTQYF.

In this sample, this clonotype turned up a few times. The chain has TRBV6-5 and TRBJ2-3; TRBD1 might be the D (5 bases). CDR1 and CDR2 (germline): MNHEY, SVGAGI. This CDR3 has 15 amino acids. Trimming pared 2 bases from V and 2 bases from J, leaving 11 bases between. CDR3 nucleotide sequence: TGTGCCAGCAGTTACAATCAGGGCTCCACAGATACGCAGTATTTT. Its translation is CASSYNQGSTDTQYF.

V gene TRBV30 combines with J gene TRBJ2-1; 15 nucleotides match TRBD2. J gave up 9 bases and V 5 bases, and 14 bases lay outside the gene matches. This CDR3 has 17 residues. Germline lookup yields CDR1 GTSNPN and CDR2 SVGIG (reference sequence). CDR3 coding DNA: TGTGCCTGGCACCCGGGACTAGCGGGAGGTTCCCGCGGTGAGCAGTTCTTC. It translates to CAWHPGLAGGSRGEQFF.

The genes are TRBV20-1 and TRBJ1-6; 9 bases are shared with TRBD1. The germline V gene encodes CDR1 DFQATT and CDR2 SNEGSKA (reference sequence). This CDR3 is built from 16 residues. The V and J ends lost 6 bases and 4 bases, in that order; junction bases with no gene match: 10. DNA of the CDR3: TGCAGTGCATTCCGGGACAGGGCCGCTTATAATTCACCCCTCCACTTT. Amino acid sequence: CSAFRDRAAYNSPLHF.

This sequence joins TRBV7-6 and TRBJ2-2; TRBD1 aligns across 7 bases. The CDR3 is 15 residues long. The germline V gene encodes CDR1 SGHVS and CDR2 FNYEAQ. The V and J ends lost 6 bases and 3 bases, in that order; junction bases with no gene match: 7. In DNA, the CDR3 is TGTGCCAGCAGGCCAGACAGGGTGGACACCGGGGAGCTGTTTTTT. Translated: CASRPDRVDTGELFF.

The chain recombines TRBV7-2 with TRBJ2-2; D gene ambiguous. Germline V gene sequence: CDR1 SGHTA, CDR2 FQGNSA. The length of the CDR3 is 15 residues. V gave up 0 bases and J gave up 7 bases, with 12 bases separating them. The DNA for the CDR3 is TGTGCCAGCAGCTTAGCGGCCTCTTTGCGCGGGGAGCTGTTTTTT. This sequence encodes CASSLAASLRGELFF.

The CDR3 DNA sequence: TGCGCCAGCAGCTTGGGGGGGCAGGACACTGAAGCTTTCTTT. Translating it yields CASSLGGQDTEAFF. The chain has TRBV5-1 and TRBJ1-1, with a possible D match to TRBD1 (6 bases). From germline, CDR1 is SGHRS and CDR2 YFSETQ. The CDR3 contains 14 residues. V lost 0 bases and J 3 bases, leaving 9 bases between the germline ends.

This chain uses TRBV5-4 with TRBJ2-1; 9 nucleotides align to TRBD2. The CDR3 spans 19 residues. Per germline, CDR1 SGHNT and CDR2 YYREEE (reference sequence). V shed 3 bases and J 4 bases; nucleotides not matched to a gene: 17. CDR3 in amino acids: CASSSARRGAGGVYNEQFF. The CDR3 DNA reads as TGTGCCAGCAGCTCCGCCAGAAGGGGCGCGGGGGGGGTTTACAATGAGCAGTTCTTC.

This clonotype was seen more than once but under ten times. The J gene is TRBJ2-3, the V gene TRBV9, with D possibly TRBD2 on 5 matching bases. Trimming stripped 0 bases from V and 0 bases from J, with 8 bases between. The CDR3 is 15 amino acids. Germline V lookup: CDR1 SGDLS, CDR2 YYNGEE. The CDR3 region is CASSVGRRSTDTQYF. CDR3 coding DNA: TGTGCCAGCAGCGTAGGGAGGAGGAGCACAGATACGCAGTATTTT.

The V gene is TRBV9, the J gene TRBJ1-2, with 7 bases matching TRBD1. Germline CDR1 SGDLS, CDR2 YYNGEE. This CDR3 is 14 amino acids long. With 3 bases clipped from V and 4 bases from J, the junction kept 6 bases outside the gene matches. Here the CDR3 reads CASSATGAVYGYTF. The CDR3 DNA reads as TGTGCCAGCAGCGCAACAGGGGCAGTCTATGGCTACACCTTC.

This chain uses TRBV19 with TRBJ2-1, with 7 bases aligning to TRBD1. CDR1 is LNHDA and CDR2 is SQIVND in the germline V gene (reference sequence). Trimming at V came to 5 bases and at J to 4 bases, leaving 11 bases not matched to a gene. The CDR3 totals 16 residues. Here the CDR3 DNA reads TGTGCCAGTAGTCCTCGGACAGGCCTAAAATACAATGAGCAGTTCTTC. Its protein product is CASSPRTGLKYNEQFF. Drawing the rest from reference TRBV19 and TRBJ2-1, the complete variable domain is DGGITQSPKYLFRKEGQNVTLSCEQNLNHDAMYWYRQDPGQGLRLIYYSQIVNDFQKGDIAEGYSVSREKKESFPLTVTSAQKNPTAFYLCASSPRTGLKYNEQFFGPGTRLTVL.

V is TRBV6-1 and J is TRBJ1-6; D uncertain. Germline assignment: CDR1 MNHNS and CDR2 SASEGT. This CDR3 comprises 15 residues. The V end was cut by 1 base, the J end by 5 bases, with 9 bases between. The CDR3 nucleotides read TGTGCCAGCAGTGAAGTGAAACGGAATAATTCACCCCTCCACTTT. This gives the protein CASSEVKRNNSPLHF.

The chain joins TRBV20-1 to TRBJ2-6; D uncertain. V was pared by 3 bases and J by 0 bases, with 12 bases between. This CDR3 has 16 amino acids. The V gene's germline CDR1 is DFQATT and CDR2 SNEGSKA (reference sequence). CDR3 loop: CSASGLELSGANVLTF. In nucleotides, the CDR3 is TGCAGTGCTAGCGGGCTAGAACTCTCTGGGGCCAACGTCCTGACTTTC.

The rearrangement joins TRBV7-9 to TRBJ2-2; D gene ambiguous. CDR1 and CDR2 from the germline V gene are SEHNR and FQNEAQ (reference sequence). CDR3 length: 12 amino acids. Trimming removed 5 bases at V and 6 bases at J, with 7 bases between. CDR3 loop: CASSPSSGELFF. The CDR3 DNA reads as TGTGCCAGCAGCCCGTCCTCCGGGGAGCTGTTTTTT.

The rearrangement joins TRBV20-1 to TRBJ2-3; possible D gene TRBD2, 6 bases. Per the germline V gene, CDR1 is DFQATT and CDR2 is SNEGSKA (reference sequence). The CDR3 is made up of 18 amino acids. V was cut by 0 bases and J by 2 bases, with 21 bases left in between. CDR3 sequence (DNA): TGCAGTGCTAGAGATCCTCCTCTTAGCGGTTCTCACACAGATACGCAGTATTTT. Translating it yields CSARDPPLSGSHTDTQYF.

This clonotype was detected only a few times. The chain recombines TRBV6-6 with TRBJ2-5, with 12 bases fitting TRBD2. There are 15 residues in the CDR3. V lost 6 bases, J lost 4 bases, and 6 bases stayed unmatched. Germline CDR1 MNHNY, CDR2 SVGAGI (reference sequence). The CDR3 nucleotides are TGTGCCAGCAGACCTAGCGGGAGGGCTGGAGAGACCCAGTACTTC. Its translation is CASRPSGRAGETQYF.

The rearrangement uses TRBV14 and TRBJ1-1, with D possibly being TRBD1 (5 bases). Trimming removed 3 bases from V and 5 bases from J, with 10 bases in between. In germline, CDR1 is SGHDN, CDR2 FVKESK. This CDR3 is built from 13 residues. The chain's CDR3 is CASSHPGRTEAFF. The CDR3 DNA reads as TGTGCCAGCAGCCACCCAGGGAGGACTGAAGCTTTCTTT.

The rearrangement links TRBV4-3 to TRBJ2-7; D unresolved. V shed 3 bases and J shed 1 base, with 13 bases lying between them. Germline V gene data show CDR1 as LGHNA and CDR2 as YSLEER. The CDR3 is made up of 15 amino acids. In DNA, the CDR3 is TGCGCCAGCAGCCATACTGGTGGCAGGTCCTACGAGCAGTACTTC. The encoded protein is CASSHTGGRSYEQYF.

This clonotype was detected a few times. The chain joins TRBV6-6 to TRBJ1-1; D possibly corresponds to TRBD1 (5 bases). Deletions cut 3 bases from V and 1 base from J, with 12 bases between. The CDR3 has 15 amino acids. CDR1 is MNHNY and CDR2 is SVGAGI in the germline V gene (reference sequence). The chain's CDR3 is CASSYSGFANTEAFF. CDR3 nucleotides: TGTGCCAGCAGTTATTCAGGGTTTGCGAACACTGAAGCTTTCTTT.

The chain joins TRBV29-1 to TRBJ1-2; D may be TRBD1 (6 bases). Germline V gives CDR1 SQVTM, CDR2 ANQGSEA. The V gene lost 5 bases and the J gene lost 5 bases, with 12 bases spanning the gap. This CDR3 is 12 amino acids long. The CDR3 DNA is TGCAGCGTTTGGGGGGGCGAGTATGGCTACACCTTC. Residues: CSVWGGEYGYTF.

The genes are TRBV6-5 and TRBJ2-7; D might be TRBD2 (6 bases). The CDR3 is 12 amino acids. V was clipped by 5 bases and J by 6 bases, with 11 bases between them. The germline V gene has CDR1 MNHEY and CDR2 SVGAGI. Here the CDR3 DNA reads TGTGCCAGCAGTCGACTTAGCGGCGAGCAGTACTTC. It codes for CASSRLSGEQYF.